The TCR beta chain under discussion was sequenced for a study of early T cells in non-severe SARS-CoV-2 infection. Study-wide context: Bulk RNA from unsorted whole blood was sequenced; chains were unpaired.

The germline CDR1 and CDR2 sequences are LNHNV and YYDKDF (reference sequence). V lost 2 bases, J lost 3 bases, and 6 bases stayed unmatched. The CDR3 spans 16 residues. cDNA molecules, individually, were tagged with unique molecular identifiers. MiXCR was run by TCRdb on the 5' RACE reads, yielding one entry per CDR3 protein. The sample contains around 40,000 distinct CDR3 sequences, around 5.7% of which appear only once. This clonotype came up many times. Its antigen is not identified. Study conclusions and caveats: Matching with VDJdb favored anti-spike CD8 responses (missing private and CD4 specificities).

This chain uses TRBV15 with TRBJ2-1; 8 bases are shared with TRBD1. The sequenced sample was whole blood. The TCR originated in an adult who was a healthcare worker with PCR-confirmed SARS-CoV-2 infection or an uninfected control (not recorded which). For the CDR3, the DNA is TGTGCCACCAGCAGACGGCCGGGACAGGACTACAATGAGCAGTTCTTC. The encoded protein is CATSRRPGQDYNEQFF.